Here is one TCR beta chain with its context. Its target is unknown. This sample was taken from a study of cytomegalovirus exposure and HLA in healthy donors. General study points: Later work showed greater clonal expansion in HLA-associated TCR beta chains than in equally common others. The study labeled 164 TCR beta chains cytomegalovirus-associated. By HLA locus, TCR association rates varied in a later analysis, with DRB1 showing the most and HLA-C the fewest. Most observed TCR sequences were rare, whereas some public TCRs were detected in many donors.

The PCR contained 60 Vbeta and 13 Jbeta primers. The repertoire was sequenced with immunoSEQ multiplex PCR; TCRdb's copy has only in-frame clones and lacks some. The sample lists 110,000 or so clones, roughly three quarters seen once, with 7.7% in the top ten. Germline-derived CDR1 and CDR2 are MRHNA and SNTAGT. The CDR3 is 11 amino acids. Trimming cost V 5 bases and J 12 bases; bases outside gene matches: 3. The chain recombines TRBV6-4 with TRBJ2-5; TRBD1 aligns across 10 bases. Sample: PBMCs. The source of this sequence is a woman aged 45-59 years in good health and CMV-seropositive. The CDR3 nucleotides are TGTGCCAGCAGTCCGGGGACAGGGGAGTACTTC. It is translated as CASSPGTGEYF.